This T cell receptor (beta chain) was retrieved from a study of OX40 agonist ivuxolimab in advanced cancers. The CDR3 has 16 amino acids. Autoimmune disease history or systemic immunosuppression disqualified patients. As regards this clone: Its antigen is currently unknown.

Study-wide points: Expanded clones tended on average to be more numerous among CD8+ T cells than CD4+. Partial responders receiving 0.1-3.0 mg/kg showed among the lowest clonal expansion. Blood T cells, both CD4+ and CD8+, expanded clonally by week 6 at 0.1 to 3.0 mg/kg.

This table comes from immunoSEQ multiplex PCR, and its TCRdb copy is limited to in-frame clones, with some not included. The sample has about 14,000 clones, around 80% seen once. The sequences come from CD4+ or CD8+ T cells sorted from blood, collected in a trial of the OX40 agonist ivuxolimab. The chain joins TRBV21-1 to TRBJ2-1; the D call of TRBD2 is as the table states it, not checked on the DNA. TRBV21-1 is shown as a pseudogene. The receptor was isolated from an adult with an advanced solid tumor such as melanoma, head and neck, liver or kidney cancer. CDR3 bases: TGTGCCAGCAGCTACGGACTAGCGCACTGTTACAATGAGCAGTTCTTC. This sequence encodes CASSYGLAHCYNEQFF.